This T cell receptor beta chain was captured by sequencing in a study of CXCR3-negative and CXCR3-positive naive CD8 T cells. Whole-study findings and limits: CXCR3-positive naive cells carried more hydrophobic TRB CDR3s than CXCR3-negative ones. Diversity ran similarly high across both naive subsets but far lower in memory CD8+ cells.

Germline CDR1 is MNHEY and CDR2 is SVGEGT. There are 16 residues in the CDR3. Via 5' RACE with UMI labels, TRB cDNA libraries were prepared. No DNA is given; TCRdb re-called the 5' RACE reads and lists each CDR3 protein once. The sample's table shows around 96,000 distinct CDR3 sequences. With a few hundred thousand cells each, the CD8+ T cell subsets were individually sorted in triplicate. With regard to this clonotype: What it recognizes is unknown.

This TCR derives from a human donor in good health. Some clones in this sample may be carry-over from other donors' samples. Sequenced: naive CXCR3- CD8+ T cells from blood. This sample's subset: CD45RO-CCR7+CD27+CD95- naive CD8+ T cells lacking CXCR3 (TNR3-). This chain joins TRBV6-2 or TRBV6-3 and TRBJ1-6; the D call from TCRdb, TRBD1, cannot be confirmed without DNA. CDR3 sequence reads: CASSSSTGVFNSPLHF.